One sample yielded the 27 T cell receptor beta chains listed below, sequenced in a study of a mutant IDH1 vaccine in newly diagnosed glioma. Their cognate antigens are unknown. Time point: week 35, safety follow-up. Alongside topical imiquimod, each dose of vaccine comprised 300 ug of mutant IDH1 20-mer peptide. Using immunoSEQ multiplex PCR, the repertoire was profiled, and TCRdb retains in-frame clones only, with some absent. Of some 60,000 clones in the sample, roughly 90% were seen once. The source was PBMCs, collected from a glioma patient whose treatment included an IDH1 peptide vaccine. The receptor set was obtained from a man aged 40-55 years with glioma.

The CDR3 sequence is CASSARTGASTDTQYF. The CDR3 DNA is TGTGCCAGCAGTGCCAGGACAGGGGCGAGCACAGATACGCAGTATTTT. V is TRBV6-6 and J is TRBJ2-3, with 9 bases aligning to TRBD1. CDR3 length: 16 amino acids. With 5 bases clipped from V and 0 bases from J, the junction kept 6 bases outside the gene matches. CDR1 is MNHNY and CDR2 is SVGAGI in the germline V gene (reference sequence).

This rearrangement joins TRBV4-2 to TRBJ2-5; 8 bases are a match to TRBD2. With V trimmed by 0 bases and J by 5 bases, 8 bases remained unmatched. The germline V gene has CDR1 LGHNA and CDR2 YNFKEQ. This CDR3 contains 16 residues. CDR3 region: CASSQDRGGLGETQYF. CDR3 nucleotide sequence: TGTGCCAGCAGCCAAGATCGGGGGGGACTCGGGGAGACCCAGTACTTC.

This chain's CDR3 is CASSLAGRDKQYF. CDR3 bases: TGTGCCAGCAGCTTAGCAGGGAGGGACAAGCAGTACTTC. This chain links TRBV7-8 with TRBJ2-7; TRBD2 might be the D (7 bases). Germline V gene data show CDR1 as SGHVS and CDR2 as FQNEAQ. The CDR3 length is 13 residues. The V and J ends lost 0 bases and 8 bases respectively, with 11 bases between them. Supplemented by reference TRBV7-8 and TRBJ2-7, the full variable domain reads GAGVSQSPRYKVAKRGQDVALRCDPISGHVSLFWYQQALGQGPEFLTYFQNEAQLDKSGLPSDRFFAERPEGSVSTLKIQRTQQEDSAVYLCASSLAGRDKQYFGPGTRLTVT.

The chain has TRBV7-9 and TRBJ1-4; no definite D call. With 3 bases removed from V and 10 bases from J, the gap between germline ends came to 9 bases. This CDR3 has 12 amino acids. Germline CDR1 and CDR2: SEHNR and FQNEAQ (reference sequence). CDR3 protein: CASSFGDAKLFF. The CDR3 DNA is TGTGCCAGCAGCTTCGGAGACGCAAAACTGTTTTTT.

This clone came up a few times. The chain combines TRBV10-3 with TRBJ1-5; D is perhaps TRBD1 (5 bases). This CDR3 spans 14 amino acids. Trimming cost V 5 bases and J 5 bases, with 13 bases left between them. Germline V gene lookup returns CDR1 ENHRY and CDR2 SYGVKD. CDR3: CAISPTVYDQPQHF. CDR3 in DNA: TGTGCCATCAGTCCGACAGTGTACGATCAGCCCCAGCATTTT.

The chain uses TRBV7-9 and TRBJ2-7; TRBD1 or TRBD2 may be the D gene (6 bases each). The CDR3 length is 14 residues. V lost 1 base and J lost 7, with 14 bases in between. CDR1 and CDR2 from the germline V gene are SEHNR and FQNEAQ (reference sequence). The CDR3 is CASSLEEGVWEQYF. CDR3 DNA sequence: TGTGCCAGCAGCTTAGAGGAGGGGGTTTGGGAGCAGTACTTC.

The J gene is TRBJ1-1, the V gene TRBV7-9; D gene unclear. The CDR3 spans 14 residues. Looked up from germline, CDR1 is SEHNR and CDR2 is FQNEAQ (reference sequence). The V gene lost 5 bases and the J gene lost 4 bases, with 14 bases spanning the gap. The CDR3 protein is CASSRALVGTEAFF. In DNA form, the CDR3 reads TGTGCCAGCAGCAGAGCGCTGGTAGGCACTGAAGCTTTCTTT.

This rearrangement joins TRBV4-1 to TRBJ2-7; 11 positions agree with TRBD2. V dropped 3 bases and J dropped 5; count of bases not matched to a gene: 15. In germline, CDR1 is MGHRA, CDR2 YSYEKL. This CDR3 is 18 amino acids long. In DNA, the CDR3 is TGCGCCAGCAGCCAGTTTTTAGCGGGAGGGCCTAACACCCACGAGCAGTACTTC. This sequence encodes CASSQFLAGGPNTHEQYF.

This sequence joins TRBV5-8 and TRBJ2-2; D may correspond to TRBD1 or TRBD2 (6 bases each). V lost 5 bases, J lost 4 bases, and 18 bases lay in between. The CDR3 covers 16 residues. CDR1 is SGHTS, CDR2 YDEGEE, per germline. CDR3 amino acids: CASRTYGRGATGELFF. The CDR3 bases are TGTGCCAGCAGAACCTACGGAAGGGGGGCCACCGGGGAGCTGTTTTTT.

This clone has just one count. The J gene is TRBJ1-1, the V gene TRBV6-5; D ambiguous. The CDR3 covers 15 residues. CDR1 and CDR2 (germline): MNHEY, SVGAGI. The V end lost 2 bases, the J end lost 1 base, and 11 bases lay between the germline ends. CDR3 in amino acids: CASSYGLVENTEAFF. In nucleotides, the CDR3 is TGTGCCAGCAGTTACGGGTTGGTGGAGAACACTGAAGCTTTCTTT.

A note on this clone: Other DNA sequences in this specimen translate into the identical CDR3. The V gene is TRBV7-9, the J gene TRBJ2-7; D gene uncertain. Looked up from germline, CDR1 is SEHNR and CDR2 is FQNEAQ (reference sequence). Trimming removed 1 base from V and 5 bases from J, with 9 bases in between. This CDR3 is 13 amino acids long. The CDR3 coding sequence is TGTGCCAGCAGCTTAGGAGGTCGCAACGAGCAGTACTTC. It translates to CASSLGGRNEQYF.

CDR3: CTSSQDRLENLSLAKNIQYF. CDR3 DNA: TGCACCAGCAGCCAAGATCGGCTAGAGAACCTTAGCTTGGCCAAAAACATTCAGTACTTC. V usage is TRBV1 and J usage is TRBJ2-4; TRBD2 is the table's D call, not checked against the DNA. TRBV1 is noted as a pseudogene. CDR3 size: 20 residues.

The gene calls are TRBV7-2 and TRBJ2-7, with TRBD2 matching 8 bases. CDR3 size: 16 residues. CDR1 SGHTA and CDR2 FQGNSA come from the germline V gene. The trim removed 7 bases at V and 0 bases at J, leaving 11 bases unmatched. The CDR3: CASTWRSGSLSYEQYF. CDR3 coding DNA: TGTGCCAGCACCTGGAGGAGCGGGAGCCTCTCCTACGAGCAGTACTTC.

This rearrangement joins TRBV2 to TRBJ2-4; 8 bases are shared with TRBD1. Germline V gives CDR1 SNHLY, CDR2 FYNNEI. V lost 6 bases and J lost 6; bases outside the gene matches: 7. The CDR3 covers 14 residues. CDR3 sequence: CASSTTGAGNIQYF. The CDR3 DNA reads TGTGCCAGCAGCACGACAGGGGCGGGAAACATTCAGTACTTC.

J is TRBJ2-1 and V is TRBV5-1, with 11 bases aligning to TRBD2. CDR3 length: 16 residues. The germline gives CDR1 SGHRS, CDR2 YFSETQ. V lost 4 bases, J lost 6 bases, and 9 bases stayed unmatched. The DNA of the CDR3 is TGCGCCAGCAGCCTACGGACTAGCGGGTCAACCAATGAGCAGTTCTTC. This gives the protein CASSLRTSGSTNEQFF.

The chain links TRBV2 to TRBJ1-4; D not resolved. V lost 4 bases, J lost 10 bases, and 13 bases lay in between. The CDR3 is 13 amino acids. The germline V gene has CDR1 SNHLY and CDR2 FYNNEI. CDR3: CASSASVGGKLFF. DNA of the CDR3: TGTGCCAGCAGTGCGAGTGTGGGAGGAAAACTGTTTTTT. The variable domain in full, completed from reference TRBV2 and TRBJ1-4, reads EPEVTQTPSHQVTQMGQEVILRCVPISNHLYFYWYRQILGQKVEFLVSFYNNEISEKSEIFDDQFSVERPDGSNFTLKIRSTKLEDSAMYFCASSASVGGKLFFGSGTQLSVL.

This chain's CDR3 is CASSAGTSGYNEQFF. CDR3 DNA sequence: TGTGCCAGCAGCGCCGGGACTAGCGGTTACAATGAGCAGTTCTTC. The chain joins TRBV11-3 to TRBJ2-1; TRBD2 agrees at 11 bases. This CDR3 has 15 residues. V was clipped by 5 bases and J by 4 bases; unmatched bases: 4. Germline V gives CDR1 SGHNT, CDR2 YENEEA.

V gene TRBV27 combines with J gene TRBJ2-2; 7 positions match TRBD1. Per the germline V gene, CDR1 is MNHEY and CDR2 is SMNVEV (reference sequence). The CDR3 has 18 residues. V was pared by 3 bases and J by 6 bases, with 16 bases of the junction left unmatched. In DNA, the CDR3 is TGTGCCAGCAGTTTCCGGGACAGTCCCCGAATGGCAGCCGGGGAGCTGTTTTTT. This gives the protein CASSFRDSPRMAAGELFF.

The chain joins TRBV7-9 to TRBJ2-5, with D possibly being TRBD2 (5 bases). Trimming shortened V by 6 bases and J by 2 bases, and 10 bases separated the two germline ends. This CDR3 is 13 amino acids long. The germline V gene encodes CDR1 SEHNR and CDR2 FQNEAQ (reference sequence). The CDR3 coding sequence is TGTGCCAGCAGACTCGGGATGCAAGAGACCCAGTACTTC. It yields the protein CASRLGMQETQYF. The full variable domain, in which reference TRBV7-9 and TRBJ2-5 provide the parts outside the CDR3, is DTGVSQNPRHKITKRGQNVTFRCDPISEHNRLYWYRQTLGQGPEFLTYFQNEAQLEKSRLLSDRFSAERPKGSFSTLEIQRTEQGDSAMYLCASRLGMQETQYFGPGTRLLVL.

This clone turned up a few times. This sequence joins TRBV27 and TRBJ1-4; TRBD1 might be the D (5 bases). The CDR3 runs to 15 residues. Germline V gene lookup returns CDR1 MNHEY and CDR2 SMNVEV (reference sequence). V was pared by 4 bases and J by 7 bases, with 16 bases between. The DNA for the CDR3 is TGTGCCAGCAGTTCTTATTCTGGGGGGAGTGAAAAACTGTTTTTT. It encodes CASSSYSGGSEKLFF.

This chain connects TRBV6-5 to TRBJ1-3; D not certain. V lost 3 bases and J lost 0, with 9 bases in between. The CDR3 runs to 15 residues. Germline-derived CDR1 and CDR2 are MNHEY and SVGAGI. Written as DNA, the CDR3 is TGTGCCAGCAGTTATGAGGGAAACTCTGGAAACACCATATATTTT. Encoded protein: CASSYEGNSGNTIYF.

The CDR3 DNA reads TGTGCCAGCAGTCCACCTCCAACCGGGACAGGAAACACCATATATTTT. Its protein is CASSPPPTGTGNTIYF. The chain combines TRBV28 with TRBJ1-3, with a possible D match to TRBD1 (6 bases). Trimming pared 5 bases from V and 4 bases from J, leaving 18 bases between. The germline V gene encodes CDR1 MDHEN and CDR2 SYDVKM. The CDR3 covers 16 residues. The full variable domain, completed using reference TRBV28 and TRBJ1-3, is DVKVTQSSRYLVKRTGEKVFLECVQDMDHENMFWYRQDPGLGLRLIYFSYDVKMKEKGDIPEGYSVSREKKERFSLILESASTNQTSMYLCASSPPPTGTGNTIYFGEGSWLTVV.

This chain joins TRBV9 and TRBJ1-2, with D possibly matching TRBD1 (6 bases). V lost 0 bases and J lost 4, with 10 bases in between. There are 14 residues in the CDR3. Per the germline V gene, CDR1 is SGDLS and CDR2 is YYNGEE. CDR3 protein: CASSVDPGAYGYTF. DNA of the CDR3: TGTGCCAGCAGCGTAGATCCGGGGGCCTATGGCTACACCTTC.

The V call is TRBV10-3, the J call TRBJ2-1; D is uncertain. Trimming left V 4 bases short and J 9 bases short, with 7 bases between. This CDR3 region has 11 residues. Germline loops: CDR1 ENHRY, CDR2 SYGVKD. This CDR3 is CAISGAGEQFF. DNA for the CDR3: TGTGCCATCAGTGGGGCAGGTGAGCAGTTCTTC.

This sequence joins TRBV7-2 and TRBJ2-1; D remains unclear. The V and J ends lost 0 bases and 7 bases respectively, with 4 bases between them. The CDR3 spans 12 residues. Germline CDR1 reads SGHTA; CDR2 reads FQGNSA. In DNA, the CDR3 is TGTGCCAGCAGCTTAGCGGATAATGAGCAGTTCTTC. This translates into CASSLADNEQFF.

J is TRBJ2-7 and V is TRBV29-1; TRBD1 agrees at 9 bases. Germline values: CDR1 SQVTM, CDR2 ANQGSEA. This CDR3 comprises 13 residues. V lost 6 bases to trimming and J lost 6 bases; unmatched junction nucleotides: 9. The DNA of the CDR3 is TGCAGCGTATCTCGGGACAGGGCGAGCGAGCAGTACTTC. Translated: CSVSRDRASEQYF.

V and J are TRBV5-4 and TRBJ1-4; 7 bases align to TRBD1. Germline V CDR1 and CDR2: SGHNT, YYREEE (reference sequence). Germline trimming cut 3 bases from V and 7 bases from J; bases unmatched to any gene: 6. The CDR3 has 14 amino acids. CDR3 sequence (DNA): TGTGCCAGCAGCTCGGACAGGTTTACTGAAAAACTGTTTTTT. Residues: CASSSDRFTEKLFF.